Listed below are T cell receptor beta chains from one sample, sequenced in a study of blood T cell repertoires in COVID-19. TCRdb keeps only in-frame clones here, not all; method: immunoSEQ multiplex PCR. Of approximately 85,000 clones in the sample, more than 70% were seen once. Sample: peripheral blood. These receptors came from a man in his forties or fifties with acute or convalescent COVID-19. CDR3s include the opening cysteine and the closing phenylalanine or tryptophan. D genes are given only for firm matches. Rows may omit the clone size; those that give it use once, few, many or a size class.

len: 12
abundance: .
v_gene: TRBV24-1
j_gene: TRBJ2-1
d_gene: TRBD1
CDR3nt: TGTGCCACCAGGGGGACAGGGCCCGAGCAGTTCTTC
CDR3aa: CATRGTGPEQFF

len: 15
abundance: .
v_gene: TRBV5-5
j_gene: TRBJ1-2
d_gene: TRBD1
CDR3nt: TGTGCCAGCAGCTTGGGGACAGGGGGTGAGCGTGGCTACACCTTC
CDR3aa: CASSLGTGGERGYTF

len: 17
abundance: .
v_gene: TRBV21-1
j_gene: TRBJ1-5
d_gene: .
CDR3nt: TGTGCCAGCAGCATACCCCGAGTGTCCCTAGGCAATCAGCCCCAGCATTTT
CDR3aa: CASSIPRVSLGNQPQHF

len: 15
abundance: .
v_gene: TRBV19
j_gene: TRBJ2-6
d_gene: .
CDR3nt: TGTGCCAGTAGGTCGCACAGCTCCGGGGCCAACGTCCTGACTTTC
CDR3aa: CASRSHSSGANVLTF

len: 12
abundance: .
v_gene: TRBV28
j_gene: TRBJ1-2
d_gene: .
CDR3nt: TGTGCCAGCACCGAGACAGGAAATGGCTACACCTTC
CDR3aa: CASTETGNGYTF

len: 10
abundance: once
v_gene: TRBV24-1
j_gene: TRBJ1-6
d_gene: .
CDR3nt: TGTGCCACGGCAGAATCACCCCTCCACTTT
CDR3aa: CATAESPLHF

len: 15
abundance: .
v_gene: TRBV27
j_gene: TRBJ1-1
d_gene: .
CDR3nt: TGTGCCAGCAGTTTTACCCCGCGGAGCTCAGATCAAGCTTTCTTT
CDR3aa: CASSFTPRSSDQAFF

len: 15
abundance: .
v_gene: TRBV27
j_gene: TRBJ2-1
d_gene: .
CDR3nt: TGTGCCAGCAGTTTAACCCTAGCGCCAAGGGAGGAGCAGTTCTTC
CDR3aa: CASSLTLAPREEQFF

len: 15
abundance: .
v_gene: TRBV3-1/TRBV3-2
j_gene: TRBJ2-5
d_gene: TRBD2
CDR3nt: TGTGCCAGCAGCCACTCCGGGCGGGAGGGAGAGACCCAGTACTTC
CDR3aa: CASSHSGREGETQYF

len: 15
abundance: .
v_gene: TRBV27
j_gene: TRBJ1-6
d_gene: .
CDR3nt: TGTGCCAGCAGTTTTAGCGTTCAGTTCAATTCACCCCTCCACTTT
CDR3aa: CASSFSVQFNSPLHF

len: 15
abundance: .
v_gene: TRBV10-1
j_gene: TRBJ2-5
d_gene: TRBD2
CDR3nt: TGCGCCAGCAGTAAGGGACTACCCCCCACGGAGACCCAGTACTTC
CDR3aa: CASSKGLPPTETQYF

len: 15
abundance: .
v_gene: TRBV4-2
j_gene: TRBJ1-1
d_gene: .
CDR3nt: TGTGCCAGCGGCCCCAGGGGAAATGAGGACACTGAAGCTTTCTTT
CDR3aa: CASGPRGNEDTEAFF

len: 13
abundance: .
v_gene: TRBV5-6
j_gene: TRBJ1-1
d_gene: .
CDR3nt: TGTGCCAGCAGCTTTTATTTGCAGACTGAAGCTTTCTTT
CDR3aa: CASSFYLQTEAFF

len: 17
abundance: .
v_gene: TRBV4-3
j_gene: TRBJ1-4
d_gene: .
CDR3nt: TGCGCCAGCAGCCAAGATCCTCGGTCTGCAACTAATGAAAAACTGTTTTTT
CDR3aa: CASSQDPRSATNEKLFF

len: 16
abundance: .
v_gene: TRBV28
j_gene: TRBJ2-7
d_gene: TRBD1
CDR3nt: TGTGCCAGCAGCCGAAGCGACAGGGGATGGAATAACGAGCAGTACTTC
CDR3aa: CASSRSDRGWNNEQYF

len: 15
abundance: .
v_gene: TRBV6-2/TRBV6-3
j_gene: TRBJ2-3
d_gene: TRBD2
CDR3nt: TGTGCCAGCAGTTTCTGGACTAGCGGCACAGATACGCAGTATTTT
CDR3aa: CASSFWTSGTDTQYF

len: 15
abundance: .
v_gene: TRBV3-1/TRBV3-2
j_gene: TRBJ2-1
d_gene: TRBD2
CDR3nt: TGTGCCAGCAGCCAAGGACTAGCGGGCCCCAATGAGCAGTTCTTC
CDR3aa: CASSQGLAGPNEQFF

len: 17
abundance: .
v_gene: TRBV3-1/TRBV3-2
j_gene: TRBJ2-1
d_gene: TRBD2
CDR3nt: TGTGCCAGCAGCCAAGATCCGACCCCAGCGGGGCACAATGAGCAGTTCTTC
CDR3aa: CASSQDPTPAGHNEQFF

len: 14
abundance: .
v_gene: TRBV7-8
j_gene: TRBJ2-7
d_gene: TRBD1
CDR3nt: TGTGCCAGCAGCCTCGGGGACAGGGGGCGAGAGCAGTACTTC
CDR3aa: CASSLGDRGREQYF

len: 15
abundance: .
v_gene: TRBV4-1
j_gene: TRBJ1-6
d_gene: .
CDR3nt: TGCGCCAGCAGCCAAGTGGGAGGTTGGGGTTCACCCCTCCACTTT
CDR3aa: CASSQVGGWGSPLHF

len: 15
abundance: .
v_gene: TRBV11-2
j_gene: TRBJ2-1
d_gene: .
CDR3nt: TGTGCCAGCAGCCTCATGGAGGACCTCGTCAATGAGCAGTTCTTC
CDR3aa: CASSLMEDLVNEQFF

len: 14
abundance: .
v_gene: TRBV6-2/TRBV6-3
j_gene: TRBJ2-2
d_gene: .
CDR3nt: TGTGCCAGCAGCTTGACAGCGAACACCGGGGAGCTGTTTTTT
CDR3aa: CASSLTANTGELFF

len: 13
abundance: .
v_gene: TRBV5-1
j_gene: TRBJ1-2
d_gene: TRBD1
CDR3nt: TGCGCCAGCAGCCTAACAGGGGACGCGGGCTACACCTTC
CDR3aa: CASSLTGDAGYTF